This passage covers 10 T cell receptor beta chains from one sample sequenced in a study of cytomegalovirus exposure and HLA in healthy donors. PCR employed 60 Vbeta and 13 Jbeta primers. The protocol was immunoSEQ multiplex PCR, while the TCRdb copy is restricted to in-frame clones and leaves out a portion. The data show about 190,000 clones, 81% seen once. Source material: PBMCs. The receptors come from a man aged 18 to 35 in good health and CMV-seronegative.

Turning to this clone: This CDR3 is also generated by other DNA sequences in the sample. V gene TRBV9 combines with J gene TRBJ2-2; TRBD1 might be the D (6 bases). CDR1 and CDR2 (germline): SGDLS, YYNGEE. V was cut by 0 bases and J by 2 bases, with 8 bases left in between. The CDR3 sequence is 15 residues long. The CDR3 is CASSVGTVNTGELFF. The DNA for the CDR3 is TGTGCCAGCAGCGTAGGGACAGTAAACACCGGGGAGCTGTTTTTT.

V gene TRBV28 combines with J gene TRBJ2-3, with a tentative D call TRBD1 (6 bases). CDR1 MDHEN and CDR2 SYDVKM come from the germline V gene. The V gene lost 3 bases and the J gene lost 4 bases, with 20 bases spanning the gap. The CDR3 spans 17 residues. CDR3 loop: CASSLFSGGRLSDTQYF. CDR3 DNA sequence: TGTGCCAGCAGTTTGTTTAGTGGGGGCCGATTGTCAGATACGCAGTATTTT.

This chain connects TRBV28 to TRBJ2-1; 7 bases match TRBD2. CDR1 is MDHEN and CDR2 is SYDVKM in the germline V gene. Losses at the gene ends were 3 bases for V and 9 bases for J; bases not matched to a gene: 8. The CDR3 spans 14 residues. The CDR3 region is CASSLTSPTIEQFF. In DNA, the CDR3 is TGTGCCAGCAGTTTGACTAGCCCCACAATTGAGCAGTTCTTC.

The chain has TRBV5-5 and TRBJ2-1, with 7 positions matching TRBD1. Per germline, CDR1 SGHKS and CDR2 YYEKEE (reference sequence). The CDR3 has 17 amino acids. After removal of 2 bases from V and 0 bases from J, the junction contained 8 bases not matched to a gene. The CDR3 here is CASSFGSRDSSYNEQFF. The CDR3 DNA reads TGTGCCAGCAGCTTCGGGTCAAGGGACAGCTCCTACAATGAGCAGTTCTTC.

This clone was recorded only once. This chain connects TRBV2 to TRBJ2-5; possible D gene TRBD2, 5 bases. Germline V gene sequence: CDR1 SNHLY, CDR2 FYNNEI. The CDR3 covers 16 residues. Trimming took 4 bases from V and 1 from J, leaving 16 bases between them. CDR3 amino acids: CASSGEGYQPQETQYF. The CDR3 DNA sequence: TGTGCCAGCAGTGGCGAGGGTTACCAGCCCCAAGAGACCCAGTACTTC.

The chain recombines TRBV19 with TRBJ1-2, with D perhaps matching TRBD1 (5 bases). Germline assignment: CDR1 LNHDA and CDR2 SQIVND (reference sequence). This CDR3 comprises 12 residues. The germline V and J ends were trimmed by 10 bases and 4 bases, with 13 bases remaining between them. CDR3 loop: CATSIGGYGYTF. As DNA, the CDR3 is TGTGCCACTTCAATCGGGGGCTATGGCTACACCTTC.

The chain is built from TRBV27 and TRBJ2-7; D unclear. Germline V gene data show CDR1 as MNHEY and CDR2 as SMNVEV (reference sequence). The length of the CDR3 is 14 residues. V lost 3 bases, J lost 1 base, and 10 bases lay in between. CDR3 loop: CASSLGSLSYEQYF. In DNA, the CDR3 is TGTGCCAGCAGTTTGGGCAGCCTTTCCTACGAGCAGTACTTC.

The chain carries TRBV18 and TRBJ1-3, with 8 bases identical to TRBD1. Looked up from germline, CDR1 is KGHSH and CDR2 is LQKENI. This CDR3 comprises 16 residues. V shed 4 bases, J shed 3 bases, and the junction held 8 bases outside the gene matches. The CDR3 coding sequence is TGTGCCAGCTCACTATATAAGACAGGGGATGGAAACACCATATATTTT. This encodes CASSLYKTGDGNTIYF.

This clone occurred once. The genes are TRBV5-1 and TRBJ2-7; TRBD2 agrees at 10 bases. V shed 2 bases and J 1 base; nucleotides not matched to a gene: 9. The CDR3 totals 17 residues. CDR1 is SGHRS and CDR2 is YFSETQ in the germline V gene. CDR3 loop: CASSLSGRAGKSYEQYF. Here the CDR3 DNA reads TGCGCCAGCAGCTTAAGCGGGAGGGCCGGAAAATCCTACGAGCAGTACTTC.

CDR3 in DNA: TGTGCCAGCAGCTTGGGTAGGGGACAGTTGAACTTGAACACTGAAGCTTTCTTT. Residues: CASSLGRGQLNLNTEAFF. The chain has TRBV5-5 and TRBJ1-1; 7 nucleotides line up with TRBD1. CDR1 and CDR2 (germline): SGHKS, YYEKEE (reference sequence). V lost 0 bases and J lost 0; bases outside the gene matches: 11. The CDR3 loop spans 18 amino acids. Combining the CDR3 with reference TRBV5-5 and TRBJ1-1 gives the whole variable domain DAGVTQSPTHLIKTRGQQVTLRCSPISGHKSVSWYQQVLGQGPQFIFQYYEKEERGRGNFPDRFSARQFPNYSSELNVNALLLGDSALYLCASSLGRGQLNLNTEAFFGQGTRLTVV.